This TCR beta chain was captured by sequencing in a study of T cells in Graves' hyperthyroidism and ophthalmopathy. General study points: Appearing also in blood were most of the thyroid clonotypes expanded above 0.001.

Newly diagnosed hyperthyroidism, duration under 2 months, in patients aged 18 to 65. Those patients with uncontrolled infection, other autoimmune disease, pregnancy or lactation were excluded. The CDR3 has 13 amino acids. V lost 5 bases and J lost 7, with 12 bases in between. Germline V gene sequence: CDR1 SGHNT, CDR2 YENEEA. Amplification of TCR beta CDR3 regions used RNA as the template. The HTBI primer set was used in a first-round RT-PCR of the TCR CDR3. MiXCR was run by TCRdb on the multiplex PCR reads, yielding one entry per CDR3 protein. The table includes about 250,000 distinct CDR3 sequences, roughly 15% detected once. Ten or more counts support this clonotype. Its target is not known.

This receptor was taken from a woman aged 45-59 years with Graves' hyperthyroidism that later progressed to Graves' ophthalmopathy. Input material: blood. The chain has TRBV11-3 and TRBJ2-1; D is ambiguous. In DNA, the CDR3 is TGTGCCAGCAGCCCCCGTGGGGAAAATGAGCAGTTCTTC. Protein: CASSPRGENEQFF.